A selection of T cell receptor beta chains follows, all from one sample in a study of blood T cell repertoires in COVID-19. TCRdb's copy holds only in-frame clones and misses some; the assay was immunoSEQ multiplex PCR. The repertoire holds 180,000 or so clones, about 85% seen once, with roughly 7.7% in the top ten. The sample taken for sequencing was peripheral blood. Receptors were obtained from a woman aged 60-75 years with acute or convalescent COVID-19. Both conserved end residues are part of each CDR3. D genes are given only for firm matches. Size tells how often a clone was seen (once, few, many) or the class of an expanded clone, and some rows leave it out.

cdr3_aa: CASSRRDSGSGSYNEQFF
cdr3_nt: TGTGCCAGCAGCCGCAGGGACAGCGGGAGTGGGTCCTACAATGAGCAGTTCTTC
j_call: TRBJ2-1
clone_size: NA
d_call: NA
v_call: TRBV7-9

cdr3_aa: CASSPISVNEQFF
cdr3_nt: TGTGCCAGCAGCCCAATCTCGGTGAATGAGCAGTTCTTC
j_call: TRBJ2-1
clone_size: NA
d_call: NA
v_call: TRBV13

cdr3_aa: CASSILAGEQFF
cdr3_nt: TGTGCCAGTAGTATACTCGCGGGAGAGCAGTTCTTC
j_call: TRBJ2-1
clone_size: NA
d_call: NA
v_call: TRBV19

cdr3_aa: CATGLGGADTQYF
cdr3_nt: TGTGCCACCGGGCTGGGGGGAGCAGATACGCAGTATTTT
j_call: TRBJ2-3
clone_size: once
d_call: NA
v_call: TRBV7-9

cdr3_aa: CAIPSIGSYSNTGELFF
cdr3_nt: TGTGCCATCCCGTCGATCGGGTCCTACTCGAACACCGGGGAGCTGTTTTTT
j_call: TRBJ2-2
clone_size: NA
d_call: NA
v_call: TRBV2

cdr3_aa: CASSARQGGTDTQYF
cdr3_nt: TGTGCCAGCAGCGCCCGACAGGGTGGCACAGATACGCAGTATTTT
j_call: TRBJ2-3
clone_size: NA
d_call: TRBD1
v_call: TRBV11-3

cdr3_aa: CASSLTGTSGNTIYF
cdr3_nt: TGTGCCAGCAGTCTGACAGGGACATCTGGAAACACCATATATTTT
j_call: TRBJ1-3
clone_size: NA
d_call: TRBD1
v_call: TRBV2

cdr3_aa: CASSNQGARGTEAFF
cdr3_nt: TGTGCCAGCAGCAACCAGGGGGCGCGTGGAACTGAAGCTTTCTTT
j_call: TRBJ1-1
clone_size: NA
d_call: TRBD1
v_call: TRBV3-1/TRBV3-2

cdr3_aa: CASSPFGDEKLFF
cdr3_nt: TGTGCCAGTAGTCCCTTCGGGGATGAAAAACTGTTTTTT
j_call: TRBJ1-4
clone_size: NA
d_call: NA
v_call: TRBV19

cdr3_aa: CAWTYRGRVYGYTF
cdr3_nt: TGTGCCTGGACTTACAGGGGGCGCGTATATGGCTACACCTTC
j_call: TRBJ1-2
clone_size: NA
d_call: TRBD1
v_call: TRBV30

cdr3_aa: CASSPGTGGVYGYTF
cdr3_nt: TGTGCCAGCAGCCCCGGGACAGGGGGAGTATATGGCTACACCTTC
j_call: TRBJ1-2
clone_size: once
d_call: TRBD1
v_call: TRBV3-1/TRBV3-2

cdr3_aa: CAWSVRSEQFF
cdr3_nt: TGTGCCTGGAGCGTAAGGAGTGAGCAGTTCTTC
j_call: TRBJ2-1
clone_size: NA
d_call: NA
v_call: TRBV30

cdr3_aa: CASSGKGTSYDEQFF
cdr3_nt: TGTGCCAGTAGTGGTAAGGGGACTAGCTACGATGAGCAGTTCTTC
j_call: TRBJ2-1
clone_size: NA
d_call: TRBD2
v_call: TRBV19

cdr3_aa: CATSRGPQPQHF
cdr3_nt: TGTGCCACCAGCAGAGGGCCTCAGCCCCAGCATTTT
j_call: TRBJ1-5
clone_size: NA
d_call: NA
v_call: TRBV15

cdr3_aa: CASSVVGLQTNEQFF
cdr3_nt: TGTGCCAGCAGCGTAGTGGGACTCCAAACCAATGAGCAGTTCTTC
j_call: TRBJ2-1
clone_size: NA
d_call: NA
v_call: TRBV9

cdr3_aa: CSASAFTEAFF
cdr3_nt: TGCAGTGCTAGTGCGTTCACTGAAGCTTTCTTT
j_call: TRBJ1-1
clone_size: NA
d_call: NA
v_call: TRBV20-1

cdr3_aa: CASSPFGDTQYF
cdr3_nt: TGTGCCAGCTCACCCTTCGGGGATACGCAGTATTTT
j_call: TRBJ2-3
clone_size: NA
d_call: NA
v_call: TRBV18

cdr3_aa: CASGPPSYNEQFF
cdr3_nt: TGTGCTAGTGGTCCCCCCAGTTACAATGAGCAGTTCTTC
j_call: TRBJ2-1
clone_size: NA
d_call: NA
v_call: TRBV12-5

cdr3_aa: CASSQPQGAGGYGYTF
cdr3_nt: TGCGCCAGCAGCCAACCACAGGGGGCAGGGGGCTATGGCTACACCTTC
j_call: TRBJ1-2
clone_size: NA
d_call: TRBD1
v_call: TRBV4-1

cdr3_aa: CASNSMDRWAGQAFF
cdr3_nt: TGTGCCAGCAATAGCATGGACAGGTGGGCGGGGCAGGCTTTCTTT
j_call: TRBJ1-1
clone_size: NA
d_call: TRBD1
v_call: TRBV28

cdr3_aa: CASSWTGGTYEQYF
cdr3_nt: TGTGCCAGCAGCTGGACAGGGGGAACGTACGAGCAGTACTTC
j_call: TRBJ2-7
clone_size: once
d_call: TRBD1
v_call: TRBV7-3

cdr3_aa: CASGPEEGGNNEQFF
cdr3_nt: TGTGCCAGCGGACCAGAAGAGGGAGGTAACAATGAGCAGTTCTTC
j_call: TRBJ2-1
clone_size: few
d_call: NA
v_call: TRBV9

cdr3_aa: CASSPLPGQGSLANYGYTF
cdr3_nt: TGTGCCAGCTCACCTCTCCCGGGACAGGGATCGTTGGCCAACTATGGCTACACCTTC
j_call: TRBJ1-2
clone_size: NA
d_call: TRBD1
v_call: TRBV18

cdr3_aa: CASSHPETYNSPLHF
cdr3_nt: TGCGCCAGCAGTCATCCAGAGACATATAATTCACCCCTCCACTTT
j_call: TRBJ1-6
clone_size: NA
d_call: NA
v_call: TRBV10-2

cdr3_aa: CASSLNRQVYGYTF
cdr3_nt: TGTGCCAGCAGTTTAAACAGACAGGTCTATGGCTACACCTTC
j_call: TRBJ1-2
clone_size: NA
d_call: NA
v_call: TRBV27

cdr3_aa: CATSDLHTGELFF
cdr3_nt: TGTGCCACCAGTGATCTACACACCGGGGAGCTGTTTTTT
j_call: TRBJ2-2
clone_size: once
d_call: NA
v_call: TRBV24-1

cdr3_aa: CASRGQVSSPLHF
cdr3_nt: TGTGCCAGCAGGGGACAGGTGAGTTCACCCCTCCACTTT
j_call: TRBJ1-6
clone_size: NA
d_call: TRBD1
v_call: TRBV27

cdr3_aa: CASRPTGRGNTGELFF
cdr3_nt: TGTGCCAGCAGACCTACGGGAAGAGGAAACACCGGGGAGCTGTTTTTT
j_call: TRBJ2-2
clone_size: NA
d_call: NA
v_call: TRBV3-1/TRBV3-2

cdr3_aa: CASSFSGHYEQYF
cdr3_nt: TGTGCCAGCAGTTTTTCGGGACACTACGAGCAGTACTTC
j_call: TRBJ2-7
clone_size: once
d_call: NA
v_call: TRBV28

cdr3_aa: CASSPGLAGADTQYF
cdr3_nt: TGTGCCAGCTCACCGGGACTAGCGGGAGCAGATACGCAGTATTTT
j_call: TRBJ2-3
clone_size: NA
d_call: TRBD2
v_call: TRBV18

cdr3_aa: CASTTTGTGISPLHF
cdr3_nt: TGTGCCAGCACTACTACCGGGACAGGGATCTCACCCCTCCACTTT
j_call: TRBJ1-6
clone_size: NA
d_call: TRBD1
v_call: TRBV6-6

cdr3_aa: CSVGQGVTDTQYF
cdr3_nt: TGCAGCGTCGGACAGGGGGTCACAGATACGCAGTATTTT
j_call: TRBJ2-3
clone_size: once
d_call: TRBD1
v_call: TRBV29-1

cdr3_aa: CASSLSGAFTEAFF
cdr3_nt: TGTGCCAGCTCACTATCGGGTGCCTTTACTGAAGCTTTCTTT
j_call: TRBJ1-1
clone_size: NA
d_call: NA
v_call: TRBV18

cdr3_aa: CASSLGGRIEETQYF
cdr3_nt: TGCGCCAGCAGCTTGGGCGGGAGGATTGAAGAGACCCAGTACTTC
j_call: TRBJ2-5
clone_size: NA
d_call: TRBD2
v_call: TRBV5-1

cdr3_aa: CASSTGLAGGGDTQYF
cdr3_nt: TGTGCCAGCAGCACGGGACTAGCGGGAGGGGGAGATACGCAGTATTTT
j_call: TRBJ2-3
clone_size: NA
d_call: TRBD2
v_call: TRBV7-2

cdr3_aa: CASSALSSTEAFF
cdr3_nt: TGTGCCAGCAGCGCCCTTAGTAGCACTGAAGCTTTCTTT
j_call: TRBJ1-1
clone_size: NA
d_call: NA
v_call: TRBV25-1

cdr3_aa: CASSLWGQLTTNEKLFF
cdr3_nt: TGTGCCAGCAGCCTTTGGGGGCAGTTGACGACTAATGAAAAACTGTTTTTT
j_call: TRBJ1-4
clone_size: NA
d_call: NA
v_call: TRBV11-2

cdr3_aa: CASSKRVGGGNQPQHF
cdr3_nt: NA
j_call: TRBJ1-5
clone_size: few
d_call: NA
v_call: TRBV21-1

cdr3_aa: CASSRPPGLGSHREQFF
cdr3_nt: TGTGCCAGTAGTAGACCCCCGGGACTAGGCTCACACAGGGAGCAGTTCTTC
j_call: TRBJ2-1
clone_size: NA
d_call: TRBD2
v_call: TRBV19

cdr3_aa: CSVGTNLGEKLFF
cdr3_nt: TGCAGCGTGGGGACTAACCTAGGGGAAAAACTGTTTTTT
j_call: TRBJ1-4
clone_size: NA
d_call: NA
v_call: TRBV29-1

cdr3_aa: CASSSGSGQGSGNTIYF
cdr3_nt: TGCGCCAGCAGCTCCGGGTCGGGACAGGGGTCCGGAAACACCATATATTTT
j_call: TRBJ1-3
clone_size: NA
d_call: TRBD1
v_call: TRBV5-1

cdr3_aa: CATSRDRTSVGEQYF
cdr3_nt: TGTGCCACCAGCAGAGATCGGACTAGCGTGGGTGAGCAGTACTTC
j_call: TRBJ2-7
clone_size: NA
d_call: TRBD2
v_call: TRBV15

cdr3_aa: CASSLASGIGQSAGYTF
cdr3_nt: TGCGCCAGCAGCTTGGCCTCTGGCATAGGACAGTCTGCTGGCTACACCTTC
j_call: TRBJ1-2
clone_size: NA
d_call: NA
v_call: TRBV5-1

cdr3_aa: CASSVDSGRGLDTQYF
cdr3_nt: TGTGCCAGCAGCGTAGATAGCGGGAGGGGCCTGGATACGCAGTATTTT
j_call: TRBJ2-3
clone_size: NA
d_call: TRBD2
v_call: TRBV9

cdr3_aa: CASSFGVQPQHF
cdr3_nt: TGTGCCAGCAGTTTCGGGGTTCAGCCCCAGCATTTT
j_call: TRBJ1-5
clone_size: NA
d_call: NA
v_call: TRBV12-3/TRBV12-4

cdr3_aa: CASSRGGTGNQPQHF
cdr3_nt: TGTGCCAGCTCACGCGGAGGGACAGGCAATCAGCCCCAGCATTTT
j_call: TRBJ1-5
clone_size: NA
d_call: TRBD1
v_call: TRBV18

cdr3_aa: CASSLDRLGGYTF
cdr3_nt: TGTGCCAGCAGCCTAGATCGCCTCGGAGGCTACACCTTC
j_call: TRBJ1-2
clone_size: NA
d_call: NA
v_call: TRBV28

cdr3_aa: CASSPVPGQPYEQYF
cdr3_nt: TGTGCCAGCAGCCCCGTGCCGGGACAGCCCTACGAGCAGTACTTC
j_call: TRBJ2-7
clone_size: NA
d_call: TRBD1
v_call: TRBV7-3

cdr3_aa: CASSLALETQYF
cdr3_nt: TGCGCCAGCAGCTTGGCCCTGGAGACCCAGTACTTC
j_call: TRBJ2-5
clone_size: NA
d_call: NA
v_call: TRBV5-1

cdr3_aa: CASSVVGSGGSYNEQFF
cdr3_nt: TGTGCCAGCAGCGTAGTGGGTAGCGGGGGGTCCTACAATGAGCAGTTCTTC
j_call: TRBJ2-1
clone_size: NA
d_call: TRBD2
v_call: TRBV9

cdr3_aa: CASSLLGATGELFF
cdr3_nt: TGTGCCAGCAGCTTACTTGGGGCCACCGGGGAGCTGTTTTTT
j_call: TRBJ2-2
clone_size: once
d_call: NA
v_call: TRBV11-2

cdr3_aa: CASRGTTGLAGGSSYNEQFF
cdr3_nt: TGTGCCAGTAGGGGCACAACGGGACTAGCGGGAGGCAGCTCCTACAATGAGCAGTTCTTC
j_call: TRBJ2-1
clone_size: few
d_call: TRBD2
v_call: TRBV19

cdr3_aa: CASNREQETQYF
cdr3_nt: TGTGCCAGCAACAGGGAACAAGAGACCCAGTACTTC
j_call: TRBJ2-5
clone_size: NA
d_call: NA
v_call: TRBV2

cdr3_aa: CATSRDAGSTGYGYTF
cdr3_nt: TGTGCCACCAGCAGAGATGCCGGGTCCACTGGCTATGGCTACACCTTC
j_call: TRBJ1-2
clone_size: NA
d_call: NA
v_call: TRBV15

cdr3_aa: CASMGQNSPEQYF
cdr3_nt: TGTGCCAGTATGGGCCAGAATTCACCCGAGCAGTACTTC
j_call: TRBJ2-7
clone_size: few
d_call: NA
v_call: TRBV19

cdr3_aa: CASSESMSSYNEQFF
cdr3_nt: TGCGCCAGCAGTGAGTCTATGAGCTCCTACAATGAGCAGTTCTTC
j_call: TRBJ2-1
clone_size: few
d_call: NA
v_call: TRBV10-2

cdr3_aa: CASSWGTEMNTEAFF
cdr3_nt: TGTGCCAGCAGTTGGGGGACAGAGATGAACACTGAAGCTTTCTTT
j_call: TRBJ1-1
clone_size: NA
d_call: TRBD1
v_call: TRBV27